These T cell receptor beta chains were read from a single sample in a study of blood T cell repertoires in COVID-19. Clones were sequenced by immunoSEQ multiplex PCR, and TCRdb holds only the in-frame ones, with some missing. Of more than 100,000 clones detected, around 76% appear once; the ten largest clones hold over 2%. The sequenced sample consisted of peripheral blood. These receptors were obtained from a man in his 70s with acute or convalescent COVID-19. Each CDR3 is given with its conserved first and last residue. The D gene is left open where the match is weak.

TRBD2 TRBV5-1 CASSFAGTSGANSDTQYF
- TRBV5-1 CASSLAGRGNEKLFF
TRBD1 TRBV4-2 CASSQEGTGIDQPQHF
TRBD1 TRBV4-1 CASSLGQGNYGYTF
- TRBV27 CASTPDEAGIPDTQYF
- TRBV6-2/TRBV6-3 CASSFGDLSNYGYTF
- TRBV4-3 CASSQREAVYGYTF
TRBD1 TRBV5-6 CASSLGTGFGSPLHF
- TRBV7-2 CASSLVTGSSSYNEQFF
- TRBV18 CASSLDRLTTEAFF
- TRBV5-4 CASSLDSYNSPLHF
- TRBV5-1 CASSLAGSGYTGELFF
TRBD1 TRBV18 CASSPLGQGNYGYTF
- TRBV19 CASSIKWGVTEAFF
- TRBV7-9 CASSLDLSSGNTIYF
- TRBV5-1 CASSLLTGNSGNTIYF
- TRBV18 CASSPLPTTVSYEQYF
TRBD2 TRBV4-3 CASSQGAGLAGISTDTQYF
- TRBV23-1 CASTRGLRSSYNEQFF
TRBD1 TRBV20-1 CSASGDRGQVGYTF
- TRBV11-3 CASSFSLTGPYGYTF
TRBD1 TRBV27 CASRQTGKKFSTSPLHF
- TRBV24-1 CATSDKNGAGELFF
- TRBV28 CATQQETQYF
TRBD2 TRBV5-1 CASSLDLTSGGYNEQFF
- TRBV25-1 CASSGQGGVTDTQYF
- TRBV12-5 CASGGAIGEQYF
TRBD1 TRBV7-6 CASSLEQGQGFANEKLFF
TRBD2 TRBV10-3 CAISGREGSSGANVLTF
TRBD1 TRBV7-9 CASSLIQGAGYTF
- TRBV5-1 CASSLDRAGETQYF
TRBD1 TRBV3-1/TRBV3-2 CASSQVKGGAWGLQYF
TRBD1 TRBV7-3 CASSPGGRGETQYF
TRBD1 TRBV6-6 CASSPTGVSSYNSPLHF
- TRBV6-5 CASRATYQETQYF
TRBD1 TRBV3-1/TRBV3-2 CASSPSWTGYTEAFF
- TRBV29-1 CSVDPGWDTEAFF
TRBD2 TRBV18 CASSTPTSGGRTDTQYF
- TRBV6-5 CAAGISGANVLTF
TRBD1 TRBV19 CASSRDSYEQYF
TRBD1 TRBV18 CASSPSGTGVGNNEQFF
- TRBV11-3 CASSLGLGLATGELFF
- TRBV11-3 CASSLDRISSYEQYF
- TRBV10-3 CAISESSTGTLNTEAFF
TRBD1 TRBV5-1 CASSPGQGATTGELFF
- TRBV27 CASSFLGGGAEYQETQYF
TRBD1 TRBV10-1 CASSKGQGEGQPQHF
TRBD2 TRBV2 CASSEKRGGLDTQYF